This T cell receptor beta chain comes out of a study of blood T cell repertoires in COVID-19. The assay was immunoSEQ multiplex PCR, and TCRdb's table has in-frame clones only and misses some. The sample has 200,000 to 250,000 clones, more than 70% seen once; the top ten hold approximately 3.8%. This CDR3 region has 11 residues. V was pared by 10 bases and J by 7 bases, with 3 bases of the junction left unmatched. Germline V gene lookup returns CDR1 LNHDA and CDR2 SQIVND (reference sequence). This chain uses TRBV19 with TRBJ1-3; TRBD1 matches 8 bases. Sequencing input: peripheral blood. The TCR originated in a woman at least 80 years old with acute or convalescent COVID-19. CDR3 DNA sequence: TGTGCCACCAGACAGGGGAACACCATATATTTT. Translation gives CATRQGNTIYF.